A selection of T cell receptor beta chains follows, all from one sample in a study of blood T cell repertoires in COVID-19. Measured with immunoSEQ multiplex PCR; TCRdb has only the in-frame clones, and not every one. The sample records about 74,000 clones, under 95% being singletons. Specimen: peripheral blood. The receptors come from a human donor in a cohort sampled during active COVID-19. Both conserved end residues are part of each CDR3. The D gene is left open where the match is weak. The size field is filled for only some rows; it gives once, few, many or a size class.

>.|TRBD2|TRBJ2-2|TRBV2
CASRKLAAITGELFF
TGTGCCAGCAGGAAACTAGCGGCGATCACCGGGGAGCTGTTTTTT
>once|.|TRBJ2-5|TRBV5-1
CASSWGGQEKETQYF
TGCGCCAGCAGCTGGGGGGGACAGGAGAAAGAGACCCAGTACTTC
>.|TRBD2|TRBJ2-1|TRBV19
CASSAGTSGYNEQFF
TGTGCCAGTAGTGCCGGGACTAGCGGTTACAATGAGCAGTTCTTC
>.|TRBD2|TRBJ2-2|TRBV7-8
CASSLEWREAQRGGELFF
TGTGCCAGCAGCTTAGAGTGGCGGGAGGCACAAAGAGGCGGGGAGCTGTTTTTT
>.|TRBD2|TRBJ2-1|TRBV27
CASSFLAAASGNNEQFF
TGTGCCAGCAGTTTTTTAGCCGCGGCTAGCGGGAACAATGAGCAGTTCTTC
>.|TRBD2|TRBJ2-3|TRBV7-9
CASSERLAGSTDTQYF
TGTGCCAGCAGCGAACGACTAGCGGGAAGCACAGATACGCAGTATTTT
>.|.|TRBJ1-1|TRBV30
CAWSRDSNTEAFF
TGTGCCTGGAGTAGGGACTCAAACACTGAAGCTTTCTTT
>once|.|TRBJ2-1|TRBV5-1
CASSLATTQFF
TGCGCCAGCAGCTTGGCTACTACGCAGTTCTTC
>.|TRBD2|TRBJ2-5|TRBV6-5
CASSYSWRGSETQYF
TGTGCCAGCAGTTACTCGTGGCGGGGGAGTGAGACCCAGTACTTC
>.|TRBD2|TRBJ2-3|TRBV3-1/TRBV3-2
CASSQARGLAGEVLDTQYF
TGTGCCAGCAGCCAAGCCCGCGGACTAGCGGGAGAGGTATTAGATACGCAGTATTTT